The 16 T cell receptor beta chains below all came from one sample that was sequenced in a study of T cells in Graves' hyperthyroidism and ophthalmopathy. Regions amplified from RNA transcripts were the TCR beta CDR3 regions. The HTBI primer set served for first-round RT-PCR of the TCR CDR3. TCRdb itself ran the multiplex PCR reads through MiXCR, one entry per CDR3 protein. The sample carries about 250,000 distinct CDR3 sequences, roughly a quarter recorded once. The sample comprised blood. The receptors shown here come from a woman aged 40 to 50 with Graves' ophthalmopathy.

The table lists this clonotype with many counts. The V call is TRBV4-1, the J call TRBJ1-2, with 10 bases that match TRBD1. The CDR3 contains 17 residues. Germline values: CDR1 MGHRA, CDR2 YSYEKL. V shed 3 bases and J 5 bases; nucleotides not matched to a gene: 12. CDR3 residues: CASSQAPGTGVGYGYTF. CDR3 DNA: TGCGCCAGCAGCCAGGCCCCCGGGACAGGGGTCGGGTATGGCTACACCTTC.

The CDR3 sequence: CASSYSEGRGIYEQYF. The CDR3 DNA is TGTGCCAGCAGTTACTCTGAGGGGAGAGGGATCTACGAGCAGTACTTC. The V call is TRBV6-5, the J call TRBJ2-7; D assignment may be TRBD1 or TRBD2 (5 bases each). The V and J ends lost 0 bases and 3 bases respectively, with 15 bases between them. The CDR3 length is 16 residues. The germline V gene encodes CDR1 MNHEY and CDR2 SVGAGI.

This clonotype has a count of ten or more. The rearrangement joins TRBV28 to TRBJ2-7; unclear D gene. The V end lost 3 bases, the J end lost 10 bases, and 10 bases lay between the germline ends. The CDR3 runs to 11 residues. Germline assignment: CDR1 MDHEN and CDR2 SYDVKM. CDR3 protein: CASSFLTDQYF. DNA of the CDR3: TGTGCCAGCAGTTTTCTCACAGACCAGTACTTC.

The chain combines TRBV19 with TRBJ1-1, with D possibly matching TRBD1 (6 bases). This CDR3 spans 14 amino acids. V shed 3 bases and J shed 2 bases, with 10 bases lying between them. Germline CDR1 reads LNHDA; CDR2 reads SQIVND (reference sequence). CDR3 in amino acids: CASSIVRGNTEAFF. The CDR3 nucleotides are TGTGCCAGTAGTATCGTCAGGGGAAACACTGAAGCTTTCTTT.

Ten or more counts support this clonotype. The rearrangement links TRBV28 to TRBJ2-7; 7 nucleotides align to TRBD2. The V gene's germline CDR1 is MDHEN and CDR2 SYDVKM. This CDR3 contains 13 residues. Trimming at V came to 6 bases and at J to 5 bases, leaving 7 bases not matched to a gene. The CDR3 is CASRTGGLNEQYF. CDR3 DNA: TGTGCCAGCAGAACCGGGGGGTTGAACGAGCAGTACTTC.

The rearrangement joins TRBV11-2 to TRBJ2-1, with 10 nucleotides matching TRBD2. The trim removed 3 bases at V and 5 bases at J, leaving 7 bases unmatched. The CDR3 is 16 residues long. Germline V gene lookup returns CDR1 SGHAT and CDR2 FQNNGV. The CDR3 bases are TGTGCCAGCAGCTTGTTTAGCGGGGGGAGTCACAATGAGCAGTTCTTC. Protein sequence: CASSLFSGGSHNEQFF.

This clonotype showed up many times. CDR3 residues: CAISESGVGQPQHF. In DNA form, the CDR3 reads TGTGCCATCAGTGAGTCCGGGGTTGGTCAGCCCCAGCATTTT. This chain uses TRBV10-3 with TRBJ1-5; D gene unclear. The CDR3 has 14 amino acids. V lost 0 bases and J lost 6, with 9 bases in between. CDR1 is ENHRY and CDR2 is SYGVKD in the germline V gene.

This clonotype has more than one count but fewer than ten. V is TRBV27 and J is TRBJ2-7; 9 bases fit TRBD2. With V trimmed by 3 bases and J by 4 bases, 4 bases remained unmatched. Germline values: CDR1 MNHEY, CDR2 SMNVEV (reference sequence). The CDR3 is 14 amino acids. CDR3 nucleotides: TGTGCCAGCAGTTTTACTAGCGGGTCTTACGAGCAGTACTTC. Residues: CASSFTSGSYEQYF.

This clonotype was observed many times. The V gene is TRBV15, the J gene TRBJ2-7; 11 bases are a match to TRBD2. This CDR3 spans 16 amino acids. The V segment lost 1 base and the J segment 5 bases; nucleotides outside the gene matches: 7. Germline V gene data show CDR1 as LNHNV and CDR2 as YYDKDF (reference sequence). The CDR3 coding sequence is TGTGCCACCAGCAGAGTGTTGGTAGCGGGAGGGGACGAGCAGTACTTC. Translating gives CATSRVLVAGGDEQYF.

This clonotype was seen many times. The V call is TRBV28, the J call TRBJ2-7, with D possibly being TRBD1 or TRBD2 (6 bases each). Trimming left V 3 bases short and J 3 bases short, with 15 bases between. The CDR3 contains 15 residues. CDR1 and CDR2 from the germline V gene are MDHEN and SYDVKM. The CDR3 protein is CASSFLGGGVYEQYF. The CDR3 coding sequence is TGTGCCAGCAGTTTTTTAGGAGGGGGAGTCTACGAGCAGTACTTC.

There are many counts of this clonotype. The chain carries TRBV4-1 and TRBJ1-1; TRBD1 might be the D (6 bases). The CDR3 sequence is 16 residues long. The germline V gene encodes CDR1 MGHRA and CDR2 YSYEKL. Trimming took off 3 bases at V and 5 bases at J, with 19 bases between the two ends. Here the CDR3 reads CASSQADRTVGTEAFF. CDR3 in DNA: TGCGCCAGCAGCCAGGCCGACAGGACGGTAGGGACTGAAGCTTTCTTT.

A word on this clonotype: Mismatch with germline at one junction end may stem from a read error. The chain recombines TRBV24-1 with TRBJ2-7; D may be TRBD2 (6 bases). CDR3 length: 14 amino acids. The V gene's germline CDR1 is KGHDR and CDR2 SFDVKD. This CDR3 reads CASSSDGSLQEQYF. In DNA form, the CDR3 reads TGTGCCAGCAGTTCGGACGGGAGCCTCCAAGAGCAGTACTTC.

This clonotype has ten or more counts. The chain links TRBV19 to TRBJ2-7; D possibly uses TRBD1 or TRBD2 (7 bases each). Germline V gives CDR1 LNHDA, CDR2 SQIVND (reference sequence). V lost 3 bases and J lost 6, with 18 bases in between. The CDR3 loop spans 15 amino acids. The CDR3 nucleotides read TGTGCCAGTAGTATCGGGGGGACAGCCACACCCGAGCAGTACTTC. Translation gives CASSIGGTATPEQYF. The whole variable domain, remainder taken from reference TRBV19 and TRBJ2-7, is DGGITQSPKYLFRKEGQNVTLSCEQNLNHDAMYWYRQDPGQGLRLIYYSQIVNDFQKGDIAEGYSVSREKKESFPLTVTSAQKNPTAFYLCASSIGGTATPEQYFGPGTRLTVT.

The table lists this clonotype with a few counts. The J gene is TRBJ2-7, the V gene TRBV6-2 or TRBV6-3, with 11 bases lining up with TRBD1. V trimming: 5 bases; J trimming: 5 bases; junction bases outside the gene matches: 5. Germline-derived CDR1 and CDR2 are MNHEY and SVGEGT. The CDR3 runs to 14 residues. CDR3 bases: TGTGCCAGCAGTCGGGACAGGGGGTTCAACGAGCAGTACTTC. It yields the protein CASSRDRGFNEQYF.

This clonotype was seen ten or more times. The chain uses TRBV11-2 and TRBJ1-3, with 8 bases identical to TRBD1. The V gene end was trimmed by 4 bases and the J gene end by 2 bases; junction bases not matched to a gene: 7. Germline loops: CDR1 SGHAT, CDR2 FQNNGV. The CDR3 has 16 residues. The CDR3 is CASSSIQGAPGNTIYF. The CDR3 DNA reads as TGTGCCAGCAGCTCTATCCAGGGGGCGCCTGGAAACACCATATATTTT.

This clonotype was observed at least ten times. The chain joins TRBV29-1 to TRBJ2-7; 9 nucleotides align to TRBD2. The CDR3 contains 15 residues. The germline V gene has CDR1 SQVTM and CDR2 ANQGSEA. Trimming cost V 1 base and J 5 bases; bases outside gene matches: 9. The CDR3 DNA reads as TGCAGCGTTGAAGTCTCCACTAGCGGGCGTAACGAGCAGTACTTC. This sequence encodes CSVEVSTSGRNEQYF.